This entry lists 16 T cell receptor beta chains sequenced from one sample in a study of graft-versus-host responses after intestinal transplantation. The antigens these receptors bind are not known. Assay: immunoSEQ multiplex PCR; the TCRdb copy retains only in-frame clones and omits some. This table holds more than 85,000 clones, under 95% found once. The specimen was unstimulated CD8+ T cells sorted from spleen or lymph node cells, collected before transplant. The receptor source for this set is a human donor who was the organ donor for an intestinal transplant.

The genes are TRBV30 and TRBJ1-2, with 7 bases fitting TRBD1. The germline V gene has CDR1 GTSNPN and CDR2 SVGIG (reference sequence). Trimming at V came to 0 bases and at J to 3 bases, leaving 4 bases not matched to a gene. This CDR3 has 14 amino acids. CDR3 sequence reads: CAWSVTGFDYGYTF. The CDR3, as DNA: TGTGCCTGGAGTGTGACAGGGTTTGACTATGGCTACACCTTC.

The chain couples TRBV5-6 to TRBJ2-7, with D tentatively TRBD1 (6 bases). The V end lost 1 base, the J end lost 3 bases, and 17 bases lay between the germline ends. The CDR3 spans 16 residues. Germline CDR1 reads SGHDT; CDR2 reads YYEEEE. The DNA for the CDR3 is TGTGCCAGCAGCTTGAGGGGGAGACTAATCAACTACGAGCAGTACTTC. This gives the protein CASSLRGRLINYEQYF.

The chain links TRBV15 to TRBJ1-1; a weak D match, TRBD1 (5 bases). Trimming removed 0 bases from V and 5 bases from J, with 13 bases in between. Germline CDR1 reads LNHNV; CDR2 reads YYDKDF (reference sequence). The length of the CDR3 is 15 residues. The CDR3 sequence: CATSRDLLGGTEAFF. The CDR3 nucleotides read TGTGCCACCAGCAGAGACCTGCTTGGGGGGACTGAAGCTTTCTTT.

J is TRBJ1-5 and V is TRBV10-1; D ambiguous. CDR1 is WNHNN, CDR2 SYGVQD, per germline (reference sequence). The CDR3 has 14 residues. With 7 bases removed from V and 7 bases from J, the gap between germline ends came to 17 bases. The CDR3 loop reads CASNASEVRQPQHF. For the CDR3, the DNA is TGCGCCAGCAATGCTTCGGAGGTGAGACAGCCCCAGCATTTT.

The chain joins TRBV5-1 to TRBJ1-1; 8 bases fit TRBD1. The CDR3 is 20 residues long. CDR1 and CDR2 from the germline V gene are SGHRS and YFSETQ. Trimming removed 4 bases from V and 0 bases from J; junction bases left unmatched: 20. The DNA for the CDR3 is TGCGCCAGCAGCCGAGCCTCCCAGAGACAGGGGCGCATTATGAACACTGAAGCTTTCTTT. It codes for CASSRASQRQGRIMNTEAFF.

The rearrangement joins TRBV2 to TRBJ2-7; D call uncertain. This CDR3 comprises 13 residues. Per germline, CDR1 SNHLY and CDR2 FYNNEI. The V end was cut by 3 bases, the J end by 2 bases, with 8 bases between. The CDR3 region is CASSEGRTYEQYF. CDR3 sequence (DNA): TGTGCCAGCAGTGAGGGCAGAACCTACGAGCAGTACTTC.

The V and J genes are TRBV6-5 and TRBJ1-1; D possibly corresponds to TRBD1 (6 bases). Germline values: CDR1 MNHEY, CDR2 SVGAGI. V lost 7 bases and J lost 4, with 16 bases in between. CDR3 length: 14 residues. As DNA, the CDR3 is TGTGCCAGCACCCCAGGGGCCATGGGCACTGAAGCTTTCTTT. Protein: CASTPGAMGTEAFF.

This sequence joins TRBV5-5 and TRBJ2-7, with 8 bases matching TRBD1. The CDR3 length is 18 residues. V lost 4 bases to trimming and J lost 3 bases; unmatched junction nucleotides: 18. Per germline, CDR1 SGHKS and CDR2 YYEKEE (reference sequence). CDR3 loop: CASSGSTVLGTGYYEQYF. CDR3 nucleotide sequence: TGTGCCAGCAGCGGGAGCACGGTACTCGGGACAGGTTACTACGAGCAGTACTTC.

The genes are TRBV28 and TRBJ2-2; D gene unclear. Per germline, CDR1 MDHEN and CDR2 SYDVKM. The V end lost 4 bases, the J end lost 7 bases, and 4 bases lay between the germline ends. The CDR3 is 11 amino acids. The CDR3: CASSYIGELFF. CDR3 DNA: TGTGCCAGCAGTTACATCGGGGAGCTGTTTTTT. The full variable domain, completed using reference TRBV28 and TRBJ2-2, is DVKVTQSSRYLVKRTGEKVFLECVQDMDHENMFWYRQDPGLGLRLIYFSYDVKMKEKGDIPEGYSVSREKKERFSLILESASTNQTSMYLCASSYIGELFFGEGSRLTVL.

The genes are TRBV9 and TRBJ1-2; D unclear. Trimming took off 0 bases at V and 2 bases at J, with 8 bases between the two ends. CDR3 length: 14 residues. The germline CDR1 and CDR2 sequences are SGDLS and YYNGEE. The chain's CDR3 is CASSVAMENYGYTF. In nucleotides, the CDR3 is TGTGCCAGCAGCGTAGCAATGGAGAACTATGGCTACACCTTC. Full variable domain (missing parts from reference TRBV9 and TRBJ1-2): DSGVTQTPKHLITATGQRVTLRCSPRSGDLSVYWYQQSLDQGLQFLIQYYNGEERAKGNILERFSAQQFPDLHSELNLSSLELGDSALYFCASSVAMENYGYTFGSGTRLTVV.

This clone has a single count. The chain recombines TRBV9 with TRBJ2-1; 9 positions agree with TRBD2. From germline, CDR1 is SGDLS and CDR2 YYNGEE. Germline trimming cut 0 bases from V and 10 bases from J; bases unmatched to any gene: 8. The CDR3 consists of 15 residues. The CDR3 DNA follows: TGTGCCAGCAGCGTAGATAATAGCGGGAGTCGCGAGCAGTTCTTC. Translating it yields CASSVDNSGSREQFF.

The J gene is TRBJ1-4, the V gene TRBV27; 7 bases align to TRBD1. The CDR3 length is 16 residues. V was pared by 1 base and J by 8 bases, with 10 bases of the junction left unmatched. In germline, CDR1 is MNHEY, CDR2 SMNVEV (reference sequence). CDR3 sequence reads: CASSLFRTGSNEKLFF. Here the CDR3 DNA reads TGTGCCAGCAGTTTATTCAGGACAGGTTCGAACGAAAAACTGTTTTTT.

CDR3 nucleotide sequence: TGTGCCAGCAGCTTACCCTCCTACCTACACGAGGATGAGCAGTTCTTC. Residues: CASSLPSYLHEDEQFF. The J gene is TRBJ2-1, the V gene TRBV7-2; D remains unclear. CDR3 length: 16 amino acids. Germline V gene data show CDR1 as SGHTA and CDR2 as FQGNSA. Trimming left V 2 bases short and J 8 bases short, with 19 bases between. The full variable domain, completed using reference TRBV7-2 and TRBJ2-1, is GAGVSQSPSNKVTEKGKDVELRCDPISGHTALYWYRQSLGQGLEFLIYFQGNSAPDKSGLPSDRFSAERTGGSVSTLTIQRTQQEDSAVYLCASSLPSYLHEDEQFFGPGTRLTVL.

This chain joins TRBV6-5 and TRBJ2-2, with 7 bases identical to TRBD1. CDR3 size: 15 residues. CDR1 MNHEY and CDR2 SVGAGI come from the germline V gene. J was trimmed by 3 bases and V by 5 bases; bases with no gene match: 6. DNA of the CDR3: TGTGCCAGCAGTACTACAGGGGCGGACACCGGGGAGCTGTTTTTT. Translating gives CASSTTGADTGELFF.

The chain is built from TRBV28 and TRBJ1-2, with D perhaps TRBD1 (5 bases). Trimming cost V 5 bases and J 5 bases, with 12 bases left between them. The CDR3 extends over 13 amino acids. Germline CDR1 and CDR2: MDHEN and SYDVKM. This CDR3 is CASSRDSSYGYTF. CDR3 DNA sequence: TGTGCCAGCAGTCGGGACTCCTCTTATGGCTACACCTTC.

This clone was seen only once. V and J are TRBV2 and TRBJ2-2; 7 bases map to TRBD1. The CDR3 contains 14 residues. Germline assignment: CDR1 SNHLY and CDR2 FYNNEI. The V gene end was trimmed by 8 bases and the J gene end by 6 bases; junction bases not matched to a gene: 9. The CDR3 region is CASLGDSAAGELFF. Written as DNA, the CDR3 is TGTGCCAGCCTAGGGGACAGCGCGGCCGGGGAGCTGTTTTTT.